The following is a T cell receptor (beta chain) sequence with its context. The antigen remains unidentified. The assay was immunoSEQ multiplex PCR, and TCRdb's table has in-frame clones only and misses some. The data hold 6,000 to 8,000 clones, with less than 95% observed a single time. This sample is drawn from a study of OX40 agonist ivuxolimab in advanced cancers. Study as a whole: Dosing consisted of intravenous ivuxolimab at 0.01 to 10 mg/kg every 2 weeks. Partial responses were achieved by three patients, of whom one had hepatocellular carcinoma and two had cutaneous melanoma.

CDR1 and CDR2 (germline): SGHAT, FQNNGV. The length of the CDR3 is 16 residues. Losses at the gene ends were 5 bases for V and 4 bases for J; bases not matched to a gene: 8. Whole-study findings and limits: More expanded clones were seen, on average, in CD8+ T cells than in CD4+.

J is TRBJ2-2 and V is TRBV11-2; 9 bases are shared with TRBD2. The sample in question was CD4+ or CD8+ T cells sorted from blood, obtained in a trial of the OX40 agonist ivuxolimab. The sequence derives from an adult with an advanced solid tumor such as melanoma, head and neck, liver or kidney cancer. CDR3 protein: CASSPLLAGFTGELFF. The CDR3 nucleotides are TGTGCCAGCAGCCCCCTCCTAGCGGGATTCACCGGGGAGCTGTTTTTT.